The clone carrying this T cell receptor (beta chain) was observed many times. What it binds is unknown. These data are taken from a study of identical twins. Each cDNA held unique molecular identifiers, and template switching gave it a universal primer site. TCRdb re-called the 5' RACE reads through MiXCR, storing one row per CDR3 protein. The sample lists about 690,000 distinct CDR3 sequences; 5.5% to 6.5% were seen once. Study conclusions and caveats: Conclusions leaned on cross-sectional statistical analysis and did not track the same donors over time. The study found that models underestimated out-of-frame TCR alpha sharing in monozygotic twins. High-abundance cord blood beta clonotypes had fewer insertions; memory repertoires showed none.

This clonotype was obtained from a young man in good health. Sequenced sample: naive T cells sorted from blood.

The CDR3 nucleotides are TGCAGCGTAATAACGATCGACAGGGACATTCAGTACTTC. Protein: CSVITIDRDIQYF. The genes are TRBV29-1 and TRBJ2-4; 7 nucleotides line up with TRBD1. CDR1 is SQVTM, CDR2 ANQGSEA, per germline. The CDR3 is made up of 13 amino acids. After removal of 6 bases from V and 8 bases from J, the junction contained 10 bases not matched to a gene.